The present TCR beta chain was sequenced within a study of T cells in Graves' hyperthyroidism and ophthalmopathy. For the study at large: Once the initial diagnosis was made, peripheral blood was obtained before any treatment.

PBMCs stemmed from 10 ml fresh peripheral blood. Notes on this clonotype: Its antigen is still unknown.

Study conclusions and caveats: Model output signaled ophthalmopathy a median around 5.9 months ahead of onset.

Amplified TCR beta CDR3 regions derived from RNA transcripts. During a first-round RT-PCR of the TCR CDR3, the HTBI primer set was used. TCRdb ran MiXCR on the multiplex PCR reads and lists one entry per CDR3 protein. The data contain some 490,000 distinct CDR3 sequences, about 20% of them singletons. The sequenced material came from blood. The receptor comes from a woman in her 70s with Graves' ophthalmopathy.

CDR3 DNA sequence: TGCAGTGCTTATAACTATGGCTACACCTTC. Protein sequence: CSAYNYGYTF. The V and J genes are TRBV20-1 and TRBJ1-2; D remains ambiguous. Germline CDR1 and CDR2: DFQATT and SNEGSKA (reference sequence). The CDR3 runs 10 residues. With 5 bases removed from V and 1 base from J, the gap between germline ends came to 2 bases.